This entry lists 30 T cell receptor beta chains sequenced from one sample in a study of T cell repertoires in MIS-A myocarditis. The data were produced by immunoSEQ multiplex PCR, yet TCRdb's version contains in-frame clones alone and is incomplete. The sample contains approximately 10,000 clones, around 89% of which appear only once. The sequenced sample consisted of thoracic lymph node tissue obtained at autopsy. The origin of the receptors is a young man with fulminant myocarditis from multisystem inflammatory syndrome in adults (MIS-A) after COVID-19.

The chain uses TRBV23-1 and TRBJ2-7; the D call may be TRBD1 or TRBD2 (5 bases each). TRBV23-1 is reported as an ORF; its role is uncertain. The CDR3 loop spans 14 amino acids. V was cut by 8 bases and J by 3 bases, with 17 bases left in between. CDR3 sequence: CASPGLKRGYEQYF. DNA for the CDR3: TGCGCCAGCCCCGGCCTAAAGAGGGGCTACGAGCAGTACTTC.

V gene TRBV7-8 combines with J gene TRBJ2-5, with D unclear. CDR3 length: 13 amino acids. CDR1 and CDR2 from the germline V gene are SGHVS and FQNEAQ. CDR3 loop: CAVSGTLQETQYF. Here the CDR3 DNA reads TGTGCTGTCTCGGGCACATTACAAGAGACCCAGTACTTC.

The rearrangement links TRBV30 to TRBJ1-1, with D possibly TRBD1 on 5 matching bases. The length of the CDR3 is 11 residues. Looked up from germline, CDR1 is GTSNPN and CDR2 is SVGIG (reference sequence). V was trimmed by 4 bases and J by 5 bases, leaving 8 bases between them. CDR3 loop: CAWIAGTEAFF. The CDR3 nucleotides are TGTGCCTGGATAGCAGGGACTGAAGCTTTCTTT.

The gene calls are TRBV6-5 and TRBJ2-1; TRBD2 agrees at 7 bases. Trimming at V came to 8 bases and at J to 12 bases, leaving 7 bases not matched to a gene. Germline CDR1 and CDR2: MNHEY and SVGAGI. This CDR3 region has 11 residues. The DNA for the CDR3 is TGTGCCAGCCTGGCGAGCGGGGTGCAGTTCTTC. It is translated as CASLASGVQFF.

This chain connects TRBV11-3 to TRBJ2-7; possible D gene TRBD2, 7 bases. The CDR3 covers 13 residues. Germline CDR1 is SGHNT and CDR2 is YENEEA. Trimming pared 3 bases from V and 5 bases from J, leaving 11 bases between. CDR3 nucleotides: TGTGCCAGCAGCTTCGGGGGGCTCAACGAGCAGTACTTC. Its protein product is CASSFGGLNEQYF.

This chain links TRBV27 with TRBJ2-1; no definite D call. In germline, CDR1 is MNHEY, CDR2 SMNVEV (reference sequence). The CDR3 loop spans 13 amino acids. The germline V and J ends were trimmed by 5 bases and 3 bases, with 8 bases remaining between them. CDR3 region: CASSTSNYNEQFF. The CDR3 region has the DNA TGTGCCAGCAGTACATCAAACTACAATGAGCAGTTCTTC.

This chain joins TRBV15 and TRBJ1-1; no clear D. The CDR3 loop spans 13 amino acids. Trimming shortened V by 4 bases and J by 4 bases, and 10 bases separated the two germline ends. Per the germline V gene, CDR1 is LNHNV and CDR2 is YYDKDF (reference sequence). The CDR3 DNA is TGTGCCACCAGCATGACGGGCACCACTGAAGCTTTCTTT. Amino acid sequence: CATSMTGTTEAFF.

The chain couples TRBV28 to TRBJ1-4; tentative D call: TRBD1 (5 bases). Germline-derived CDR1 and CDR2 are MDHEN and SYDVKM. The CDR3 is 14 residues long. Deletions cut 3 bases from V and 8 bases from J, with 13 bases between. CDR3 region: CASSFAGSSEKLFF. The CDR3 DNA follows: TGTGCCAGCAGTTTTGCAGGGTCTAGCGAAAAACTGTTTTTT.

The chain recombines TRBV5-4 with TRBJ1-1, with unresolved D. Germline V gives CDR1 SGHNT, CDR2 YYREEE (reference sequence). Trimming took 0 bases from V and 3 from J, leaving 6 bases between them. This CDR3 region has 13 residues. Written as DNA, the CDR3 is TGTGCCAGCAGCTTGGCCCCTCACACTGAAGCTTTCTTT. It is translated as CASSLAPHTEAFF. Together with reference TRBV5-4 and TRBJ1-1, the CDR3 gives the full variable domain: ETGVTQSPTHLIKTRGQQVTLRCSSQSGHNTVSWYQQALGQGPQFIFQYYREEENGRGNFPPRFSGLQFPNYSSELNVNALELDDSALYLCASSLAPHTEAFFGQGTRLTVV.

V usage is TRBV27 and J usage is TRBJ1-1; TRBD1 might be the D (5 bases). CDR3 length: 15 residues. Germline V lookup: CDR1 MNHEY, CDR2 SMNVEV (reference sequence). Trimming cost V 4 bases and J 0 bases, with 12 bases left between them. The CDR3 coding sequence is TGTGCCAGCAGTTCCTGGGGGGATATGAACACTGAAGCTTTCTTT. This gives the protein CASSSWGDMNTEAFF.

This clone was picked up a small number of times. V is TRBV7-9 and J is TRBJ2-7, with a tentative D call TRBD1 (6 bases). Deletions cut 5 bases from V and 2 bases from J, with 19 bases between. The germline CDR1 and CDR2 sequences are SEHNR and FQNEAQ (reference sequence). There are 16 residues in the CDR3. DNA of the CDR3: TGTGCCAGCAGCAAAAAACGGGCAGGGGCGACCTACGAGCAGTACTTC. Its translation: CASSKKRAGATYEQYF.

This chain uses TRBV10-3 with TRBJ2-3, with D possibly matching TRBD2 (6 bases). Germline V CDR1 and CDR2: ENHRY, SYGVKD. Trimming took 4 bases from V and 1 from J, leaving 18 bases between them. This CDR3 has 17 amino acids. CDR3 sequence reads: CAISGGGEVDGTDTQYF. In DNA, the CDR3 is TGTGCCATCAGTGGGGGCGGGGAAGTTGATGGCACAGATACGCAGTATTTT.

The CDR3 nucleotides are TGTGCCAGCAGTTCCGGGACAGGGGTCACTGAAGCTTTCTTT. Translation gives CASSSGTGVTEAFF. The chain joins TRBV6-2 or TRBV6-3 to TRBJ1-1; 10 bases align to TRBD1. V lost 4 bases and J lost 4; bases outside the gene matches: 3. This CDR3 has 14 residues. The V gene's germline CDR1 is MNHEY and CDR2 SVGEGT.

The chain has TRBV2 and TRBJ2-1, with no clear D. CDR3 size: 12 residues. The V gene lost 6 bases and the J gene lost 4 bases, with 7 bases spanning the gap. Germline V gene data show CDR1 as SNHLY and CDR2 as FYNNEI. The CDR3 bases are TGTGCCAGCAGCAACTTATACAATGAGCAGTTCTTC. This encodes CASSNLYNEQFF.

The gene calls are TRBV27 and TRBJ2-7, with D perhaps matching TRBD2 (6 bases). V gave up 7 bases and J gave up 3 bases, with 19 bases separating them. The germline CDR1 and CDR2 sequences are MNHEY and SMNVEV (reference sequence). CDR3 length: 15 residues. The CDR3: CASTGVAAGDYEQYF. In nucleotides, the CDR3 is TGTGCCAGCACGGGTGTAGCAGCGGGCGACTACGAGCAGTACTTC.

The chain is built from TRBV5-5 and TRBJ1-4; 8 bases are shared with TRBD1. This CDR3 region has 16 residues. Germline V gene sequence: CDR1 SGHKS, CDR2 YYEKEE (reference sequence). V gave up 4 bases and J gave up 4 bases; unmatched junction bases: 9. The CDR3 spells CASSLPTGERNEKLFF. CDR3 DNA: TGTGCCAGCAGCCTCCCGACAGGGGAACGTAATGAAAAACTGTTTTTT.

The count of this clone is one. J is TRBJ1-5 and V is TRBV5-1; D possibly corresponds to TRBD1 (5 bases). CDR1 and CDR2 (germline): SGHRS, YFSETQ. There are 14 residues in the CDR3. V lost 4 bases and J 6 bases, leaving 14 bases between the germline ends. This chain's CDR3 is CASSPLGGSQPQHF. The CDR3 nucleotides read TGCGCCAGCAGCCCCCTCGGGGGGTCTCAGCCCCAGCATTTT.

V is TRBV7-9 and J is TRBJ2-3; TRBD1 agrees at 9 bases. The CDR3 contains 15 residues. The V segment lost 4 bases and the J segment 4 bases; nucleotides outside the gene matches: 6. Looked up from germline, CDR1 is SEHNR and CDR2 is FQNEAQ (reference sequence). The CDR3 loop reads CASSSRDRESDTQYF. As DNA, the CDR3 is TGTGCCAGCAGCTCCCGGGACAGGGAATCAGATACGCAGTATTTT.

The chain recombines TRBV5-1 with TRBJ2-3; D is possibly TRBD1 (5 bases). Trimming took 9 bases from V and 7 from J, leaving 18 bases between them. This CDR3 region has 13 residues. CDR1 SGHRS and CDR2 YFSETQ come from the germline V gene. CDR3 in DNA: TGCGCCACCCACTCCCAGGGTACTAATACGCAGTATTTT. Its translation: CATHSQGTNTQYF.

The gene calls are TRBV11-2 and TRBJ1-4; 9 nucleotides line up with TRBD1. The CDR3 length is 14 residues. With V trimmed by 4 bases and J by 10 bases, 7 bases remained unmatched. Per the germline V gene, CDR1 is SGHAT and CDR2 is FQNNGV. The CDR3 reads CASSYTGTGRKLFF. CDR3 DNA: TGTGCCAGCAGCTACACCGGGACAGGGAGAAAACTGTTTTTT. Full variable domain (remainder filled in from reference TRBV11-2 and TRBJ1-4): EAGVAQSPRYKIIEKRQSVAFWCNPISGHATLYWYQQILGQGPKLLIQFQNNGVVDDSQLPKDRFSAERLKGVDSTLKIQPAKLEDSAVYLCASSYTGTGRKLFFGSGTQLSVL.

The CDR3 coding sequence is TGCGCCAGCAGCCACCTCACGGGTGGACGGGACACCGGGGAGCTGTTTTTT. Its protein product is CASSHLTGGRDTGELFF. The chain has TRBV4-1 and TRBJ2-2, with D unresolved. CDR3 length: 17 amino acids. The germline gives CDR1 MGHRA, CDR2 YSYEKL. Deletions cut 3 bases from V and 3 bases from J, with 17 bases between.

The chain joins TRBV27 to TRBJ2-3; TRBD2 aligns across 10 bases. The germline V gene encodes CDR1 MNHEY and CDR2 SMNVEV (reference sequence). Trimming cost V 5 bases and J 3 bases; bases outside gene matches: 8. This CDR3 comprises 16 residues. The CDR3: CASSALAGVGTDTQYF. The CDR3 DNA reads TGTGCCAGCAGTGCCCTAGCGGGAGTGGGGACAGATACGCAGTATTTT.

This chain links TRBV20-1 with TRBJ2-1; tentatively, D is TRBD2 (6 bases). The length of the CDR3 is 11 residues. Trimming cost V 6 bases and J 10 bases, with 13 bases left between them. Germline V gene lookup returns CDR1 DFQATT and CDR2 SNEGSKA (reference sequence). The CDR3 DNA is TGCAGTGCCGCCCACCGGGGGGAGCAGTTCTTC. Protein sequence: CSAAHRGEQFF.

V is TRBV4-1 and J is TRBJ1-1, with 10 nucleotides matching TRBD1. Trimming at V came to 3 bases and at J to 6 bases, leaving 7 bases not matched to a gene. This CDR3 comprises 15 residues. Germline loops: CDR1 MGHRA, CDR2 YSYEKL. The CDR3 nucleotides read TGCGCCAGCAGCCATGGGGACAGGGGAAGAGCTGAAGCTTTCTTT. Its translation is CASSHGDRGRAEAFF.

The rearrangement links TRBV29-1 to TRBJ1-1; the D gene is possibly TRBD1 (6 bases). Germline lookup yields CDR1 SQVTM and CDR2 ANQGSEA. The germline V and J ends were trimmed by 4 bases and 7 bases, with 16 bases remaining between them. This CDR3 comprises 13 residues. This CDR3 is CSVGQGTGYEAFF. DNA of the CDR3: TGCAGCGTTGGTCAGGGGACTGGGTATGAAGCTTTCTTT. Based on the CDR3 plus reference TRBV29-1 and TRBJ1-1, the full variable domain is SAVISQKPSRDICQRGTSLTIQCQVDSQVTMMFWYRQQPGQSLTLIATANQGSEATYESGFVIDKFPISRPNLTFSTLTVSNMSPEDSSIYLCSVGQGTGYEAFFGQGTRLTVV.

The V and J genes are TRBV3-1 (or the pseudogene TRBV3-2) and TRBJ1-2, with D uncertain. The CDR3 sequence is 16 residues long. The V end lost 0 bases, the J end lost 1 base, and 12 bases lay between the germline ends. CDR1 and CDR2 (germline): LGHDT, YNNKEL (reference sequence). The CDR3 loop is CASSQDLFEINYGYTF. In DNA form, the CDR3 reads TGTGCCAGCAGCCAAGATCTCTTCGAGATTAACTATGGCTACACCTTC.

This sequence joins TRBV6-5 and TRBJ1-5; D gene ambiguous. V lost 6 bases and J lost 1, with 10 bases in between. The CDR3 spans 14 residues. The V gene's germline CDR1 is MNHEY and CDR2 SVGAGI. This chain's CDR3 is CASSADGSNQPQHF. The DNA of the CDR3 is TGTGCCAGCAGCGCCGACGGAAGCAATCAGCCCCAGCATTTT.

The rearrangement links TRBV28 to TRBJ2-3, with TRBD2 matching 10 bases. The V segment lost 6 bases and the J segment 7 bases; nucleotides outside the gene matches: 13. The V gene's germline CDR1 is MDHEN and CDR2 SYDVKM. The CDR3 extends over 16 amino acids. The CDR3 region has the DNA TGTGCCAGCAGCCTCTCCCTAGCGGGAGTAAGTCATACGCAGTATTTT. Protein sequence: CASSLSLAGVSHTQYF.

A word on this clone: Within the sample, other DNA sequences also encode this same CDR3. V and J are TRBV27 and TRBJ2-7; D is uncertain. The germline V gene encodes CDR1 MNHEY and CDR2 SMNVEV (reference sequence). Trimming stripped 0 bases from V and 0 bases from J, with 9 bases between. The CDR3 runs to 15 residues. CDR3 sequence: CASSLSGLSSYEQYF. The CDR3 nucleotides read TGTGCCAGCAGTTTATCTGGGTTAAGCTCCTACGAGCAGTACTTC.

The V call is TRBV19, the J call TRBJ2-3, with TRBD1 matching over 7 bases. Trimming took 5 bases from V and 0 from J; bases not matched to a gene: 11. Germline CDR1 LNHDA, CDR2 SQIVND (reference sequence). The CDR3 runs 17 residues. Here the CDR3 reads CASSPMTGTVSTDTQYF. The DNA for the CDR3 is TGTGCCAGTAGTCCCATGACCGGGACAGTCAGCACAGATACGCAGTATTTT.